This T cell receptor beta chain was documented in a study of cytomegalovirus exposure and HLA in healthy donors. Use of 60 Vbeta and 13 Jbeta primers characterized the PCR. Repertoires were generated with immunoSEQ multiplex PCR, while TCRdb's copy carries only in-frame clones and drops some. The table lists 200,000 to 250,000 clones, over 75% of them singletons. This TCR was sampled from a man between 18 and 35 years old in good health and CMV-seronegative. Sequenced: PBMCs.

The CDR3 sequence is CASERQGYGELFF. The CDR3 DNA is TGTGCCAGCGAGAGGCAGGGATACGGGGAGCTGTTTTTT. The chain carries TRBV5-6 and TRBJ2-2; tentative D call: TRBD1 (5 bases). V lost 7 bases and J lost 7, with 14 bases in between. Germline V CDR1 and CDR2: SGHDT, YYEEEE. CDR3 size: 13 residues.